This TCR beta chain was documented in a study of blood T cell repertoires in COVID-19. Study summary: Material from acute and convalescent COVID-19 was sourced from the United States, Italy and Spain. PBMCs, B-cell-depleted T cells, or T cells provided the cDNA or gDNA that made up the material.

Original processing notes: Estimated nucleated cell counts came from reference gene primer amplification. Clones were sequenced by immunoSEQ multiplex PCR, and TCRdb holds only the in-frame ones, with some missing. V and J calls and clone size are copied from that table; D and trimming were computed from the DNA. The table records tens of thousands of clones, more than 75% of them present only once. Trimming removed 6 bases from V and 7 bases from J; junction bases left unmatched: 7. CDR1 and CDR2 (germline): KGHSH, LQKENI. This CDR3 has 14 residues. This TCR was recovered from a man aged 55 to 69 with acute or convalescent COVID-19. The rearrangement uses TRBV18 and TRBJ1-5; 9 positions match TRBD1. What was sequenced was peripheral blood. The CDR3 loop reads CASSPGGTGQPQHF. CDR3 coding DNA: TGTGCCAGCTCCCCCGGGGGGACAGGGCAGCCCCAGCATTTT.